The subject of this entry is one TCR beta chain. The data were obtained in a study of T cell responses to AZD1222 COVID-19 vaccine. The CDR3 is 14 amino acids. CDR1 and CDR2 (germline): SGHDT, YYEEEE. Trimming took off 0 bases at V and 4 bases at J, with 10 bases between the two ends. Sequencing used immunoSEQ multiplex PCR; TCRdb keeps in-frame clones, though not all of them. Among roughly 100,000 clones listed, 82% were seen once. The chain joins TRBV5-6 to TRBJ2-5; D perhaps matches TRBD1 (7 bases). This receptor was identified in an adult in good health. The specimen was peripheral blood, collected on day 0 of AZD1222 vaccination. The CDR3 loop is CASSLGQGGETQYF. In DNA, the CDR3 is TGTGCCAGCAGCTTGGGGCAGGGGGGAGAGACCCAGTACTTC.